Each of the 25 T cell receptor beta chains below was sequenced from the same sample in a study of control samples from healthy donors and cancer patients. Here immunoSEQ multiplex PCR was the method, and the copy in TCRdb shows in-frame clones only, minus some. The sample holds 350,000 to 450,000 clones, more than 80% seen once. Sequenced material: PBMCs. The receptors come from a man between 40 and 49 years old with head and neck cancer.

The genes are TRBV15 and TRBJ2-3; D ambiguous. The CDR3 consists of 14 residues. V lost 1 base, J lost 4 bases, and 9 bases lay in between. Germline CDR1 LNHNV, CDR2 YYDKDF (reference sequence). DNA of the CDR3: TGTGCCACCAGCAGAGTCCTAATTGCAGATACGCAGTATTTT. Its translation is CATSRVLIADTQYF.

The rearrangement links TRBV3-1 (or the pseudogene TRBV3-2) to TRBJ2-7; TRBD2 aligns across 8 bases. V shed 6 bases, J shed 5 bases, and the junction held 9 bases outside the gene matches. This CDR3 is built from 14 residues. Germline V gene sequence: CDR1 LGHDT, CDR2 YNNKEL (reference sequence). The CDR3 sequence is CASSQFGGGDEQYF. DNA of the CDR3: TGTGCCAGCAGTCAATTCGGGGGGGGCGACGAGCAGTACTTC.

The chain is built from TRBV4-1 and TRBJ2-3, with D maybe TRBD1 (8 bases). CDR1 MGHRA and CDR2 YSYEKL come from the germline V gene. V was clipped by 5 bases and J by 4 bases, with 16 bases between them. The CDR3 totals 15 residues. For the CDR3, the DNA is TGCGCCAGCAGCGTTCGACAGGGGAGGGCAGATACGCAGTATTTT. Its translation: CASSVRQGRADTQYF.

The gene calls are TRBV6-4 and TRBJ1-2; D might be TRBD1 (5 bases). The V and J ends lost 8 bases and 2 bases respectively, with 9 bases between them. The CDR3 is 12 amino acids. Germline assignment: CDR1 MRHNA and CDR2 SNTAGT. The CDR3 region has the DNA TGTGCCAGCGGGGGGGGAAACTATGGCTACACCTTC. Its translation is CASGGGNYGYTF.

CDR3 in DNA: TGTGCCAGCAGATTACTAGCGGACCACTACGAGCAGTACTTC. Encoded protein: CASRLLADHYEQYF. The genes are TRBV7-2 and TRBJ2-7; 8 positions agree with TRBD2. This CDR3 is built from 14 residues. The V and J ends lost 6 bases and 3 bases, in that order; junction bases with no gene match: 7. Germline V gene sequence: CDR1 SGHTA, CDR2 FQGNSA.

This sequence joins TRBV11-1 and TRBJ2-7; D is ambiguous. V was trimmed by 3 bases and J by 2 bases, leaving 8 bases between them. Germline CDR1 and CDR2: SGHAT and FQDESV (reference sequence). The CDR3 contains 13 residues. CDR3 DNA: TGTGCCAGCAGCTTTAACGGTGCCTACGAGCAGTACTTC. Protein product: CASSFNGAYEQYF.

The chain combines TRBV11-1 with TRBJ2-7; 8 bases fit TRBD2. CDR1 is SGHAT, CDR2 FQDESV, per germline (reference sequence). The CDR3 spans 16 residues. With 6 bases clipped from V and 4 bases from J, the junction kept 14 bases outside the gene matches. The CDR3 bases are TGTGCCAGCAGACCCATGGGGGGACTAGTGGTATACGAGCAGTACTTC. It codes for CASRPMGGLVVYEQYF.

The CDR3 DNA reads as TGTGCCAGCCGCGCAGCCTACGAGCAGTACTTC. This sequence encodes CASRAAYEQYF. The chain recombines TRBV27 with TRBJ2-7; no clear D gene. The CDR3 sequence is 11 residues long. V lost 8 bases and J 2 bases, leaving 7 bases between the germline ends. Germline V CDR1 and CDR2: MNHEY, SMNVEV (reference sequence).

This sequence joins TRBV7-3 and TRBJ2-1; 12 bases match TRBD2. The CDR3 is 16 residues long. CDR1 and CDR2 (germline): SGHTA, FQGTGA. Germline trimming cut 4 bases from V and 2 bases from J; bases unmatched to any gene: 3. CDR3 amino acids: CASSSWTSGTYNEQFF. The CDR3 DNA reads TGTGCCAGCAGCTCCTGGACTAGCGGGACCTACAATGAGCAGTTCTTC.

The V call is TRBV27, the J call TRBJ2-7, with D perhaps TRBD1 (5 bases). Germline CDR1 and CDR2: MNHEY and SMNVEV (reference sequence). Trimming cost V 8 bases and J 3 bases, with 11 bases left between them. CDR3 length: 12 residues. The CDR3 loop is CASGQGYYEQYF. The CDR3 bases are TGTGCCAGCGGCCAGGGATACTACGAGCAGTACTTC.

The J gene is TRBJ2-3, the V gene TRBV7-2; D is possibly TRBD1 (5 bases). In germline, CDR1 is SGHTA, CDR2 FQGNSA. The CDR3 covers 15 residues. Between the trimmed V and J ends, which lost 2 bases and 0 bases, there was a span of 9 bases. The CDR3 DNA follows: TGTGCCAGCAGCTTAAGGGGAACTAGCACAGATACGCAGTATTTT. Amino acid sequence: CASSLRGTSTDTQYF. The variable domain in full, with the rest retrieved from reference TRBV7-2 and TRBJ2-3, is GAGVSQSPSNKVTEKGKDVELRCDPISGHTALYWYRQSLGQGLEFLIYFQGNSAPDKSGLPSDRFSAERTGGSVSTLTIQRTQQEDSAVYLCASSLRGTSTDTQYFGPGTRLTVL.

This rearrangement joins TRBV5-1 to TRBJ1-1; 9 positions match TRBD1. This CDR3 is built from 15 residues. From germline, CDR1 is SGHRS and CDR2 YFSETQ. V gave up 3 bases and J gave up 2 bases; unmatched junction bases: 5. CDR3 in DNA: TGCGCCAGCAGCTCCGGGACAGGGAGCAACACTGAAGCTTTCTTT. Translated: CASSSGTGSNTEAFF.

The chain has TRBV29-1 and TRBJ1-1; D is ambiguous. V was shortened by 4 bases and J by 0 bases, with 9 bases between the two germline ends. Germline V gene lookup returns CDR1 SQVTM and CDR2 ANQGSEA. This CDR3 has 13 residues. In DNA form, the CDR3 reads TGCAGCGTTGGGTTTGGGGTGAACACTGAAGCTTTCTTT. Protein sequence: CSVGFGVNTEAFF.

The chain recombines TRBV7-8 with TRBJ1-4; 7 nucleotides agree with TRBD1. The trim removed 6 bases at V and 5 bases at J, leaving 3 bases unmatched. Germline lookup yields CDR1 SGHVS and CDR2 FQNEAQ. The CDR3 sequence is 13 residues long. The CDR3, as DNA: TGTGCCAGCAGTAGGGACAGAAATGAAAAACTGTTTTTT. As protein: CASSRDRNEKLFF.

The chain carries TRBV11-2 and TRBJ1-2; D might be TRBD1 (5 bases). Germline-derived CDR1 and CDR2 are SGHAT and FQNNGV. CDR3 length: 13 residues. V lost 5 bases and J lost 6, with 13 bases in between. CDR3 in amino acids: CASSPLREHGYTF. CDR3 bases: TGTGCCAGCAGCCCTCTCAGGGAACATGGCTACACCTTC.

Concerning this clone: Different DNA sequences within this sample yield the same CDR3. This chain links TRBV3-1 (or the pseudogene TRBV3-2) with TRBJ2-3; 7 bases line up with TRBD2. This CDR3 has 15 amino acids. Trimming at V came to 2 bases and at J to 0 bases, leaving 2 bases not matched to a gene. Germline lookup yields CDR1 LGHDT and CDR2 YNNKEL (reference sequence). CDR3 sequence (DNA): TGTGCCAGCAGCCAACTAGCGGTAAGCACAGATACGCAGTATTTT. It encodes CASSQLAVSTDTQYF.

The chain combines TRBV30 with TRBJ2-1, with TRBD2 matching 9 bases. Germline CDR1 is GTSNPN and CDR2 is SVGIG (reference sequence). The CDR3 totals 15 residues. V was clipped by 0 bases and J by 6 bases; unmatched bases: 6. For the CDR3, the DNA is TGTGCCTGGAGTGTAGGGACTAGCTTTCTCAATGAGCAGTTCTTC. It specifies CAWSVGTSFLNEQFF.

The V gene is TRBV7-3, the J gene TRBJ2-7; a possible D gene is TRBD2 (6 bases). The CDR3 consists of 14 residues. Deletions cut 2 bases from V and 6 bases from J, with 14 bases between. Germline V lookup: CDR1 SGHTA, CDR2 FQGTGA. The CDR3 DNA follows: TGTGCCAGCAGCTTAGCTAGCGTCGGCTTCGAGCAGTACTTC. Protein sequence: CASSLASVGFEQYF. Supplemented by reference TRBV7-3 and TRBJ2-7, the full variable domain reads GAGVSQTPSNKVTEKGKYVELRCDPISGHTALYWYRQSLGQGPEFLIYFQGTGAADDSGLPNDRFFAVRPEGSVSTLKIQRTERGDSAVYLCASSLASVGFEQYFGPGTRLTVT.

The rearrangement links TRBV4-2 to TRBJ2-6, with D possibly being TRBD1 or TRBD2 (6 bases each). From germline, CDR1 is LGHNA and CDR2 YNFKEQ. The ends were cut back, 2 bases at V and 4 bases at J, with 18 bases in the middle. The CDR3 runs to 18 residues. The CDR3 sequence: CASSQRSVGGPGANVLTF. CDR3 nucleotide sequence: TGTGCCAGCAGCCAAAGGTCGGTGGGGGGCCCCGGGGCCAACGTCCTGACTTTC.

The chain couples TRBV3-1 (or the pseudogene TRBV3-2) to TRBJ1-1; D may be TRBD1 (6 bases). The CDR3 runs to 13 residues. The germline V gene has CDR1 LGHDT and CDR2 YNNKEL (reference sequence). The V end lost 5 bases, the J end lost 3 bases, and 10 bases lay between the germline ends. CDR3 residues: CASSGGRHTEAFF. The DNA of the CDR3 is TGTGCCAGCAGCGGGGGGCGTCACACTGAAGCTTTCTTT.

The V call is TRBV6-2 or TRBV6-3, the J call TRBJ2-7; TRBD2 matches 8 bases. CDR1 MNHEY and CDR2 SVGEGT come from the germline V gene. The CDR3 is 14 amino acids. Germline trimming cut 0 bases from V and 6 bases from J; bases unmatched to any gene: 4. The chain's CDR3 is CASSYSGLAGEQYF. Here the CDR3 DNA reads TGTGCCAGCAGTTACTCGGGCCTAGCGGGCGAGCAGTACTTC.

The chain carries TRBV5-8 and TRBJ2-3; D is possibly TRBD2 (5 bases). The germline gives CDR1 SGHTS, CDR2 YDEGEE. V lost 2 bases, J lost 1 base, and 17 bases lay in between. The CDR3 sequence is 17 residues long. For the CDR3, the DNA is TGTGCCAGCAGCTTTCTAAGGACTTCCCGGCGCACAGATACGCAGTATTTT. Translated: CASSFLRTSRRTDTQYF. The full variable domain, its missing parts supplied by reference TRBV5-8 and TRBJ2-3, is EAGVTQSPTHLIKTRGQQATLRCSPISGHTSVYWYQQALGLGLQFLLWYDEGEERNRGNFPPRFSGRQFPNYSSELNVNALELEDSALYLCASSFLRTSRRTDTQYFGPGTRLTVL.

V and J are TRBV7-9 and TRBJ2-7; 11 bases line up with TRBD2. The length of the CDR3 is 17 residues. Per germline, CDR1 SEHNR and CDR2 FQNEAQ (reference sequence). V dropped 5 bases and J dropped 4; count of bases not matched to a gene: 13. The CDR3 DNA sequence: TGTGCCAGCAGCCCGATGTTAATTAGCGGGAGGGATTACGAGCAGTACTTC. This translates into CASSPMLISGRDYEQYF.

The V gene is TRBV28, the J gene TRBJ2-1; 7 bases are a match to TRBD1. The length of the CDR3 is 15 residues. CDR1 MDHEN and CDR2 SYDVKM come from the germline V gene. Unmatched junction bases numbered 14, after V lost 3 bases and J lost 12 bases. In nucleotides, the CDR3 is TGTGCCAGCAGTTTCCGTTGGACAGGCGAAAGGGGGCAGTTCTTC. Translation gives CASSFRWTGERGQFF.

The chain recombines TRBV7-3 with TRBJ2-3; D unresolved. V was pared by 8 bases and J by 2 bases, with 8 bases between. CDR1 is SGHTA and CDR2 is FQGTGA in the germline V gene. The length of the CDR3 is 12 residues. CDR3 protein: CASSPPTDTQYF. The DNA for the CDR3 is TGTGCCAGCTCACCACCCACAGATACGCAGTATTTT.